Listed below are T cell receptor beta chains from one sample, sequenced in a study of blood T cell repertoires in COVID-19. The data were produced by immunoSEQ multiplex PCR, yet TCRdb's version contains in-frame clones alone and is incomplete. The sample has fewer than 120,000 clones; roughly 87% are singletons. What was sequenced was peripheral blood. Receptor source: a human donor in a cohort sampled during active COVID-19. Both conserved end residues are part of each CDR3. The D gene is left open where the match is weak. Rows may omit the clone size; those that give it use once, few, many or a size class.

v_call	d_call	j_call	clone_size	cdr3_aa	cdr3_nt
TRBV5-6	-	TRBJ1-1	-	CASSLATLPATGKAEAFF	TGTGCCAGCAGCTTGGCCACGCTACCGGCTACAGGGAAGGCCGAAGCTTTCTTT
TRBV2	TRBD2	TRBJ2-1	once	CASSYSDSGMSYNEQFF	TGTGCCAGCAGTTACTCAGATAGCGGGATGTCCTACAATGAGCAGTTCTTC
TRBV7-9	-	TRBJ1-1	-	CASSLGSLRGGSTEAFF	TGTGCCAGCAGCTTAGGCTCATTGAGGGGCGGGAGCACTGAAGCTTTCTTT
TRBV5-1	TRBD1	TRBJ1-1	few	CASSSGLGQATNTEAFF	TGCGCCAGCAGCTCGGGATTGGGACAGGCCACTAACACTGAAGCTTTCTTT
TRBV25-1	-	TRBJ2-1	few	CASSGSKNEQFF	TGTGCCAGCAGTGGATCTAAGAATGAGCAGTTCTTC
TRBV28	TRBD1	TRBJ1-2	-	CASSGQGSRTESMRYGYTF	TGTGCCAGCAGTGGACAGGGCTCACGAACGGAGTCGATGCGTTATGGCTACACCTTC
TRBV25-1	-	TRBJ1-1	-	CASSALRNTEAFF	TGTGCCAGCAGTGCACTCCGGAACACTGAAGCTTTCTTT
TRBV6-5	-	TRBJ1-2	-	CASSSVGSGGYTF	TGTGCCAGCAGTTCGGTGGGTTCGGGAGGCTACACCTTC
TRBV9	TRBD1	TRBJ1-2	-	CASSVGRGQIGYTF	TGTGCCAGCAGCGTAGGAAGGGGGCAGATAGGCTACACCTTC
TRBV10-3	-	TRBJ1-2	-	CAISERGGSLGGYTF	TGTGCCATCAGTGAGCGTGGGGGCTCTTTGGGGGGCTACACCTTC
TRBV15	-	TRBJ1-3	-	CATEADGSVAGNTIYF	TGTGCCACCGAGGCAGACGGTTCGGTTGCGGGAAACACCATATATTTT
TRBV6-6	TRBD2	TRBJ2-3	-	CASSFGTTITDTQYF	TGTGCCAGCAGTTTCGGGACTACCATCACAGATACGCAGTATTTT
TRBV28	TRBD2	TRBJ2-3	-	CASSLALAGGTDTQYF	TGTGCCAGCAGTTTAGCACTAGCGGGAGGCACAGATACGCAGTATTTT
TRBV25-1	-	TRBJ1-6	-	CASSVHRDNSPLHF	TGTGCCAGCAGTGTTCACAGAGATAATTCACCCCTCCACTTT
TRBV2	-	TRBJ1-5	-	CASRLGGALSNQPQHF	TGTGCCAGCAGGCTAGGTGGGGCCCTTAGCAATCAGCCCCAGCATTTT
TRBV5-1	TRBD1	TRBJ2-5	-	CASSLGQGRNQETQYF	TGCGCCAGCAGCTTGGGACAGGGGAGGAACCAAGAGACCCAGTACTTC
TRBV6-2/TRBV6-3	-	TRBJ2-7	-	CASSYSGADEQYF	TGTGCCAGCAGTTACTCGGGGGCAGACGAGCAGTACTTC
TRBV19	-	TRBJ2-3	-	CASRQRQLDTQYF	TGTGCCAGTAGACAGAGACAGCTGGATACGCAGTATTTT
TRBV2	-	TRBJ1-3	-	CASIRGGTGNTIYF	TGTGCCAGCATTCGCGGAGGTACTGGAAACACCATATATTTT
TRBV18	TRBD1	TRBJ1-4	-	CASSPPGQGREKLFF	TGTGCCAGCTCACCTCCCGGACAGGGCAGAGAAAAACTGTTTTTT
TRBV19	TRBD1	TRBJ1-5	-	CASRTGAGNQPQHF	TGTGCCAGCAGGACAGGGGCGGGGAATCAGCCCCAGCATTTT
TRBV6-5	TRBD1	TRBJ1-6	-	CASFLDRVDNSPLHF	TGTGCCAGTTTCCTGGACAGGGTCGATAATTCACCCCTCCACTTT
TRBV27	TRBD1	TRBJ2-2	-	CASSYRTGGSGELFF	TGTGCCAGCAGCTACCGGACAGGGGGTTCCGGGGAGCTGTTTTTT
TRBV7-3	TRBD2	TRBJ2-7	-	CASSFTSGGRYEQYF	TGTGCCAGCAGCTTTACTAGCGGGGGTCGGTACGAGCAGTACTTC
TRBV6-2/TRBV6-3	TRBD2	TRBJ2-1	once	CASSYSLTSGPLARIYEQFF	TGTGCCAGCAGTTACTCTTTAACTAGCGGTCCCCTGGCGCGGATCTATGAGCAGTTCTTC
TRBV11-2	-	TRBJ1-4	-	CASSLSTGGTEKLFF	TGTGCCAGCAGCTTATCAACGGGAGGGACCGAAAAACTGTTTTTT
TRBV2	-	TRBJ2-5	-	CASSEGSLRETQYF	TGTGCCAGCAGTGAAGGTAGCCTACGAGAGACCCAGTACTTC
TRBV27	-	TRBJ2-4	-	CASSPQPQVNTLKLIAKNIQYF	TGTGCCAGCAGTCCCCAACCACAGGTGAACACACTCAAGCTAATAGCCAAAAACATTCAGTACTTC
TRBV9	TRBD2	TRBJ2-7	-	CASSVDLAGYEQYF	TGTGCCAGCAGCGTAGATCTAGCGGGCTACGAGCAGTACTTC
TRBV2	-	TRBJ1-2	-	CASSVHKASPRGGYTF	TGTGCCAGCAGTGTCCACAAAGCATCCCCCAGGGGCGGCTACACCTTC
TRBV5-1	TRBD2	TRBJ2-1	-	CASSVGLAGDEQFF	TGCGCCAGCAGCGTCGGACTAGCGGGCGATGAGCAGTTCTTC
TRBV10-2	TRBD1	TRBJ2-2	-	CASKRTGNTGELFF	TGCGCCAGCAAGAGGACAGGGAACACCGGGGAGCTGTTTTTT
TRBV29-1	TRBD1	TRBJ2-2	-	CSVFGDRGTGELFF	TGCAGCGTTTTTGGGGACAGGGGCACCGGGGAGCTGTTTTTT
TRBV7-9	TRBD1	TRBJ1-1	-	CASSPRTGGPEAFF	TGTGCCAGCAGCCCCCGGACAGGCGGTCCTGAAGCTTTCTTT
TRBV5-1	TRBD1	TRBJ1-5	-	CASSPDRDQPQHF	TGCGCCAGCAGCCCGGACAGGGATCAGCCCCAGCATTTT
TRBV15	-	TRBJ1-2	-	CATSGGFQANYGYTF	TGTGCCACCAGCGGGGGGTTCCAAGCTAACTATGGCTACACCTTC
TRBV6-5	TRBD2	TRBJ2-3	-	CASKQAGGLTHTQYF	TGTGCCAGCAAACAAGCGGGAGGGCTCACTCATACGCAGTATTTT
TRBV10-2	-	TRBJ1-5	-	CASSDRGSQPQHF	TGCGCCAGCAGTGACAGGGGTTCGCAGCCCCAGCATTTT
TRBV5-1	-	TRBJ2-7	-	CASSLSPGFTLGEQYF	TGCGCCAGCAGCTTGTCACCGGGATTTACGTTGGGCGAGCAGTACTTC
TRBV18	-	TRBJ2-1	once	CASSPELAHNEQFF	TGTGCCAGCTCACCGGAGCTAGCTCACAATGAGCAGTTCTTC
TRBV30	TRBD1	TRBJ2-2	once	CAWSVLKGATTGELFF	TGTGCCTGGAGTGTATTGAAGGGGGCAACCACCGGGGAGCTGTTTTTT
TRBV27	-	TRBJ2-6	-	CASSYQLSGANVLTF	TGTGCCAGCAGTTACCAACTCTCTGGGGCCAACGTCCTGACTTTC
TRBV5-8	-	TRBJ2-7	-	CASSLQAGTKTQQYF	TGTGCCAGCAGCTTGCAGGCGGGAACTAAAACCCAGCAGTACTTC
TRBV18	TRBD1	TRBJ2-7	-	CASSIRTGGYEQYF	TGTGCCAGCTCAATCAGGACAGGGGGCTACGAGCAGTACTTC
TRBV30	-	TRBJ2-1	-	CAYQTLSSYNEQFF	TGTGCCTACCAAACTCTGAGCTCCTACAATGAGCAGTTCTTC
TRBV28	-	TRBJ1-2	-	CASRVGAGGYTF	TGTGCCAGCAGAGTAGGGGCTGGTGGCTACACCTTC
TRBV7-9	-	TRBJ1-1	once	CASSLPGGGTEAFF	TGTGCCAGCAGCTTACCCGGGGGAGGGACTGAAGCTTTCTTT